This T cell receptor beta chain was obtained from a study of cytomegalovirus exposure and HLA in healthy donors. Study summary: Prior work identified around 120 million unique TCR beta sequences in some 180 million T cells. General study points: Highest at DRB1 and lowest at HLA-C, TCR association rates differed among HLA loci in a later analysis. After further analysis at a later stage, 15,000 to 20,000 TCR beta sequences were associated with HLA alleles at 0.05 false discovery rate.

The trim removed 5 bases at V and 1 base at J, leaving 4 bases unmatched. The CDR3 spans 14 residues. The V gene's germline CDR1 is MNHNY and CDR2 SVGAGI (reference sequence). On this clone: Antigen: not known.

Though nominally healthy at sampling, donors likely had unrecorded immune exposures. PCR involved 60 Vbeta and 13 Jbeta primers. Repertoires were generated with immunoSEQ multiplex PCR, while TCRdb's copy carries only in-frame clones and drops some. Of 150,000 to 200,000 clones in the sample, 78% were seen once. The sequenced sample was PBMCs. The J gene is TRBJ1-1, the V gene TRBV6-6; TRBD1 aligns across 7 bases. This clonotype originated in a female donor in good health and CMV-seronegative. DNA for the CDR3: TGTGCCAGCAGTCTCCGGGACAGGAACACTGAAGCTTTCTTT. Protein: CASSLRDRNTEAFF.